This T cell receptor (beta chain) was profiled in a study of shared clonotypes between healthy human individuals. The naive CD8 fraction comprised CD45RO-negative cells positively selected for CCR7 and excluded terminally differentiated effector memory CD45RA+ cells. In the case of this clone: Antigen unknown.

CDR3 length: 15 residues. V gave up 3 bases and J gave up 0 bases; unmatched junction bases: 5. Germline loops: CDR1 SGDLS, CDR2 YYNGEE. Broader study findings: Memory subsets had estimated richness that was generally smaller than that of naive subsets. Few donors restricted represented genetic and exposure-history diversity.

In the study's own analysis: ImmunoSEQ gave junction-only sequences without quality scores, so filtering differed. Measured with immunoSEQ multiplex PCR; TCRdb has only the in-frame clones, and not every one. V and J calls and clone size come straight from that table; D and trimming were deduced from the DNA. This sample has some 800,000 clones, with almost 95% found just once. This TCR derives from a man aged 30 to 39 in good health. The rearrangement uses TRBV9 and TRBJ2-5, with TRBD2 matching 7 bases. Sequencing was performed on naive CD8+ T cells sorted from blood. CDR3 in DNA: TGTGCCAGCAGCGCTCGGGGAGGGTACCAAGAGACCCAGTACTTC. Translated, it gives CASSARGGYQETQYF.